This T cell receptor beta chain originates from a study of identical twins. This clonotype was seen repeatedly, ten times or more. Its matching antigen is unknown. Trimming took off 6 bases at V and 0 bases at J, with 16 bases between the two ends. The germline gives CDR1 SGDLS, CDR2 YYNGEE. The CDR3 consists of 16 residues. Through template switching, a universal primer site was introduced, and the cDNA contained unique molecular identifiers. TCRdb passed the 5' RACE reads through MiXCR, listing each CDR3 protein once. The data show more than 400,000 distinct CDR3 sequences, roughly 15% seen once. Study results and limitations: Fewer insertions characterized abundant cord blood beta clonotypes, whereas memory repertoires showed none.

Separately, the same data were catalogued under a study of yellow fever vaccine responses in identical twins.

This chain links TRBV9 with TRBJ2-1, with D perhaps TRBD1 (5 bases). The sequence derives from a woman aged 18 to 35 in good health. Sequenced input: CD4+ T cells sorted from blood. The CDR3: CASTTQQVSSYNEQFF. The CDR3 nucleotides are TGTGCCAGCACCACACAACAGGTTAGCTCCTACAATGAGCAGTTCTTC.